This entry is about one TCR beta chain. Its specificity is not known. The data originate from a study of OX40 agonist ivuxolimab in advanced cancers. Turning to the study itself: Patients assigned to dose escalation were diagnosed with hepatocellular carcinoma, melanoma, renal cell or head and neck cancer. With a range of 23 to 79, age averaged roughly 60 years, and roughly 80% were male.

Findings of the study overall: People who partly responded at 0.1-3.0 mg/kg had some of the least clonal expansion seen. CD8+ T cells showed, on average, more clonal expansion than CD4+ cells.

Germline loops: CDR1 SNHLY, CDR2 FYNNEI. This CDR3 is built from 14 residues. With 5 bases removed from V and 3 bases from J, the gap between germline ends came to 13 bases. The method was immunoSEQ multiplex PCR; TCRdb's version includes in-frame clones alone and lacks a portion of them. The sample lists over 70,000 clones; about nine tenths were seen once. This clonotype was obtained from an adult with an advanced solid tumor such as melanoma, head and neck, liver or kidney cancer. The sample was CD4+ or CD8+ T cells sorted from blood, taken in a trial of the OX40 agonist ivuxolimab. V is TRBV2 and J is TRBJ1-1, with D perhaps matching TRBD1 (5 bases). Here the CDR3 reads CASSTSREDTEAFF. The CDR3 coding sequence is TGTGCCAGCAGTACTTCCAGGGAGGACACTGAAGCTTTCTTT.